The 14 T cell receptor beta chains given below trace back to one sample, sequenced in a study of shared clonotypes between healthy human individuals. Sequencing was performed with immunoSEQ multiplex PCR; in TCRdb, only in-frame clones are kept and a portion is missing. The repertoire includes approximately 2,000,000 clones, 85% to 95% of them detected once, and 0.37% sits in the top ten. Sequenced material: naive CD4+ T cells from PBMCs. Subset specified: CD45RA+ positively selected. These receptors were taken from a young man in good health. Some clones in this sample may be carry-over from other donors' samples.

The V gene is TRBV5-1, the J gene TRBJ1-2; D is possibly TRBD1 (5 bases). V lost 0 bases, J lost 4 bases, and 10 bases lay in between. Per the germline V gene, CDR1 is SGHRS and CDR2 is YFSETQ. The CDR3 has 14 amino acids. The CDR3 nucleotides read TGCGCCAGCAGCTTGGCGGTGGGGCCCTATGGCTACACCTTC. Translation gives CASSLAVGPYGYTF.

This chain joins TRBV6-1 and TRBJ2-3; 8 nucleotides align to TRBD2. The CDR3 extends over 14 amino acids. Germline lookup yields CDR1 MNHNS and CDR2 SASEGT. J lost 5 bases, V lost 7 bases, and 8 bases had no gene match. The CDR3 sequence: CASKSGSILDTQYF. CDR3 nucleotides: TGTGCCAGCAAAAGCGGGAGTATATTAGATACGCAGTATTTT.

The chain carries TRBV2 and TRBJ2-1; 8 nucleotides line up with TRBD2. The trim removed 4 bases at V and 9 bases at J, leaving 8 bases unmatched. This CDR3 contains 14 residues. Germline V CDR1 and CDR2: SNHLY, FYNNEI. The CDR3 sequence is CASSAGGLGGEQFF. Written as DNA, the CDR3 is TGTGCCAGCAGTGCGGGGGGGCTGGGTGGTGAGCAGTTCTTC.

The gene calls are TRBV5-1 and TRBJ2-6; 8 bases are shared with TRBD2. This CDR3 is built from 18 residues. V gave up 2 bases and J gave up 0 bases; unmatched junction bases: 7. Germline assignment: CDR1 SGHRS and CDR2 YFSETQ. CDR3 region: CASSFKLAESSGANVLTF. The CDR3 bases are TGCGCCAGCAGCTTCAAACTAGCGGAGAGCTCTGGGGCCAACGTCCTGACTTTC.

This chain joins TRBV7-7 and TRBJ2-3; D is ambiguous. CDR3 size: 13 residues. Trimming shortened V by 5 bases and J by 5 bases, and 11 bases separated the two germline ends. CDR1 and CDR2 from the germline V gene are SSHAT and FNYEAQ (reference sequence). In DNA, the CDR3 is TGTGCCAGCAGCACCAACTACCGAGATACGCAGTATTTT. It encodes CASSTNYRDTQYF.

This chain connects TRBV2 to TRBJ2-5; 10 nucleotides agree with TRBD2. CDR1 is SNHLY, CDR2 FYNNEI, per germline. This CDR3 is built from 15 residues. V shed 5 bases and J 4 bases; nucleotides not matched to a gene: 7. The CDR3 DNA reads TGTGCCAGCAGTACGGCCTTAGCGGGAGGAGAGACCCAGTACTTC. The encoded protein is CASSTALAGGETQYF.

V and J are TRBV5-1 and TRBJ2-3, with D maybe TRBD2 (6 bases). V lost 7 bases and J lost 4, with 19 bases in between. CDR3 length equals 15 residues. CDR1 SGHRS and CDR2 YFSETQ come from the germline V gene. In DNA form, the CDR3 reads TGCGCCAGCGGGGCGAGCGGGTCGAACGCAGATACGCAGTATTTT. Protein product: CASGASGSNADTQYF. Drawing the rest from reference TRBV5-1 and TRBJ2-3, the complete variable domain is KAGVTQTPRYLIKTRGQQVTLSCSPISGHRSVSWYQQTPGQGLQFLFEYFSETQRNKGNFPGRFSGRQFSNSRSEMNVSTLELGDSALYLCASGASGSNADTQYFGPGTRLTVL.

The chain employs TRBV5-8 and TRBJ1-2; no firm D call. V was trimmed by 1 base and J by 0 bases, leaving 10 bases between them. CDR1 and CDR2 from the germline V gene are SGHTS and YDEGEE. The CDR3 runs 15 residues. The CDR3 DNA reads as TGTGCCAGCAGCTTGCTCGTCGGTGCTAACTATGGCTACACCTTC. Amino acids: CASSLLVGANYGYTF.

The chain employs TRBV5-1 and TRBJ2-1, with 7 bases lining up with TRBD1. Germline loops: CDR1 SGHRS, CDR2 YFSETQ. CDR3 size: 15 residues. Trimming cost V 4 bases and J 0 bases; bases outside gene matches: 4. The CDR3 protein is CASSTAGGSYNEQFF. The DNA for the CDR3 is TGCGCCAGCAGCACGGCAGGGGGCTCCTACAATGAGCAGTTCTTC. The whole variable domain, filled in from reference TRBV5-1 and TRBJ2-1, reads KAGVTQTPRYLIKTRGQQVTLSCSPISGHRSVSWYQQTPGQGLQFLFEYFSETQRNKGNFPGRFSGRQFSNSRSEMNVSTLELGDSALYLCASSTAGGSYNEQFFGPGTRLTVL.

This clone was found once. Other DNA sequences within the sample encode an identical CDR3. Here the CDR3 reads CASSLGTGDQPQHF. The DNA of the CDR3 is TGCGCCAGCAGCTTGGGCACAGGGGATCAGCCCCAGCATTTT. J is TRBJ1-5 and V is TRBV5-1, with 7 bases that match TRBD1. CDR3 length equals 14 residues. Germline-derived CDR1 and CDR2 are SGHRS and YFSETQ. V shed 0 bases and J 5 bases; nucleotides not matched to a gene: 2.

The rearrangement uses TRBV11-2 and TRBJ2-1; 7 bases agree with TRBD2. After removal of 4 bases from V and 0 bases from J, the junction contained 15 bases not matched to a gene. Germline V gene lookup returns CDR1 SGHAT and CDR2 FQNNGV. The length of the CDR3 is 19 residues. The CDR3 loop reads CASSYRLTSATLSYNEQFF. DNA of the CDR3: TGTGCCAGCAGCTACCGGCTCACTAGCGCCACCCTCTCCTACAATGAGCAGTTCTTC.

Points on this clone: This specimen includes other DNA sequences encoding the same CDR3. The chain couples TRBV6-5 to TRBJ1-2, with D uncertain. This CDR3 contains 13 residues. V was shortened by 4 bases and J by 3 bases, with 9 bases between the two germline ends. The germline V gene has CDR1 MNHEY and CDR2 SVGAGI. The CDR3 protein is CASSSREDYGYTF. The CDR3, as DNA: TGTGCCAGCAGTTCCCGAGAGGACTATGGCTACACCTTC.

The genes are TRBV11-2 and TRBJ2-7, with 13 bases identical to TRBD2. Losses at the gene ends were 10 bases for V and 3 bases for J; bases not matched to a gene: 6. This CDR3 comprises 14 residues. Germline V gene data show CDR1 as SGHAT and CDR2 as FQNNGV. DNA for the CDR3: TGTGCCACCGGGACTAGCGGGATGTTCTACGAGCAGTACTTC. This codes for CATGTSGMFYEQYF. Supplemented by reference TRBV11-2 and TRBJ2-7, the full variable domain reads EAGVAQSPRYKIIEKRQSVAFWCNPISGHATLYWYQQILGQGPKLLIQFQNNGVVDDSQLPKDRFSAERLKGVDSTLKIQPAKLEDSAVYLCATGTSGMFYEQYFGPGTRLTVT.

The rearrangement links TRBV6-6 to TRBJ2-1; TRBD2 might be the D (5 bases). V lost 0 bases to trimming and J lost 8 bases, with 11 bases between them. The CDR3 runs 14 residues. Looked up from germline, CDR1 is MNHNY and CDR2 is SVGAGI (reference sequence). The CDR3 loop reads CASSYSDLEDEQFF. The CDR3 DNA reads TGTGCCAGCAGTTACTCCGATTTGGAGGATGAGCAGTTCTTC.